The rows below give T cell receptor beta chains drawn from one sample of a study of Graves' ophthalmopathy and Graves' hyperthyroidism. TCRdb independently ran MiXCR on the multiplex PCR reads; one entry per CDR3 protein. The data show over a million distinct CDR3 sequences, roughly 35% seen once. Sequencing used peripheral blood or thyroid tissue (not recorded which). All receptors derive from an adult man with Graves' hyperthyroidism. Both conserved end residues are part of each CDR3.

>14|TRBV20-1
CSARDFAETRAEHF
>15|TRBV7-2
CASSLTSGEEETQYF
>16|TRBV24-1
CATSDFISGRQETQYF
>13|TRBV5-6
CASRQFGATEAFF
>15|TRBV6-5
CASSYTSGGNQPQHF
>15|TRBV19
CASIHAGGADYGYTF
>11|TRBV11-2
CASSPRIEQYF
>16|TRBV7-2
CASSLMSVGSGNTIYF
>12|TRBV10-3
CAISGPYNEQYF
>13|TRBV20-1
CSALMQRNTEAFF
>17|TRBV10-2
CASTDVLARGSSYEQYF
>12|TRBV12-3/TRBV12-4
CASSLPGNGQYF
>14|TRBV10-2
CASRPGTTGNTIYF
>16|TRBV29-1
CSVDVRGGFGTGELFF
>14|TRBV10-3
CAISDLGQGRAQYF
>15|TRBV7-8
CASSSMGQSNSPLHF
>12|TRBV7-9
CASTFGRDGYTF
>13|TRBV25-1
CATGTGRNQPQHF
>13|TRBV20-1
CSARGEWNTEAFF
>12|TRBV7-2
CASVEKGYEQYF
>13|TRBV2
CASSAQMNTEAFF
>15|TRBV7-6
CASSQTGRFGSEAFF
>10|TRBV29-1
CSVDNVGLDF
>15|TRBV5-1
CASRVRTNRNYGYTF
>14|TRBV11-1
CASSLAGNAYEQYF
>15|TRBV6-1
CASSTRQTMNTEAFF
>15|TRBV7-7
CASSLWGKEGETQYF
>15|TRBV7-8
CASNQPGQGMDTQYF
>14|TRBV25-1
CASRGDRGDYEQYF
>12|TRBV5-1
CASSRDLSEQYF
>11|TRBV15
CATERDDEQYF
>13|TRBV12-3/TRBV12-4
CASTYQQRTEAFF
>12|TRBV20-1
CSARKGGETQYF
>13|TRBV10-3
CAITAGGSREQYF
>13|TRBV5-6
CASSLHSGNTIYF
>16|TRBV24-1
CAETKTGGKLWETQYF
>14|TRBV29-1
CSVESGTGSYEQYF
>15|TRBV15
CATSRDRPVSPAYTF
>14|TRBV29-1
CSVGKFGELYEQYF
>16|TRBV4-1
CASSPSPGTGGGGYTF
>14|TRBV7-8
CASSFHGIQETQYF
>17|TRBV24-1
CATSDPGTAVSNQPQHF
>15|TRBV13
CASSLGNRDRGEAFF
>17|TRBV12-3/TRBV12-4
CASSSPRTGRHGYGYTF
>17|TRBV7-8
CASSLAFRTGKGYGYTF
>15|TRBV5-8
CASSPSRARQETQYF
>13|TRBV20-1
CSEPTGGNSPLHF
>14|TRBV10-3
CAISESWSAETQYF
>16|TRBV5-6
CASSFRRGLGQETQYF
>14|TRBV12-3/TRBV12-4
CASHDRINTGEPFF
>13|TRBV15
CAAKTGGKEKLFF
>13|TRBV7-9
CASSLSAEQPQHF
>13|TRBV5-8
CASSLVGDHGYTF